The following is a TCR beta chain sequence with its context. There is no known antigen for this receptor. No per-base quality is available; no much larger clone lies one base away. The library was built by means of the immunoSEQ multiplex PCR assay. For the multiplex PCR, a mixture combining 60 forward primers for TCR Vbeta segments and 13 reverse primers for TCR Jbeta segments was used. The CDR3 region of rearranged TCR beta genes was amplified from genomic DNA by a multiplex PCR assay. Amplified TCR beta libraries were sequenced as 87-base-pair reads on the Illumina HiSeq System. Per the authors' processing: Across the roughly 670 repertoires, a later analysis counted approximately 75 million unique TCR beta chains, approximately 12 million of which were shared by at least two donors. A nearest-neighbor algorithm error-corrected the raw reads and collapsed the reads into unique sequences, merging closely related sequences to remove PCR and sequencing errors. To assign V, D and J gene segments, CDR3 sequences were aligned to IMGT reference sequences. For a sequence to be retained, at least a six-nucleotide match to both a V gene segment and a J gene segment was required. Rearrangements were classified as productive when the CDR3 lacked stop codons and remained in frame with V and J, and all other rearrangements were classified as non-productive. Following IMGT convention, CDR3 was defined as the stretch from the second conserved V-encoded cysteine up to the conserved J-encoded phenylalanine. The earlier analysis of 550 to 650 of the donors excluded any sequence lacking an unambiguous match to a single V gene segment. An earlier analysis of a few hundred of the donors classified V segments as functional when productive rearrangements were above 56.7% and as segregating when the standard deviation between donors was above 5%. A statistical classification framework was built to diagnose cytomegalovirus status from the catalog of TCR beta chain sequences. In a later analysis, TCR nucleotide sequences were compared against IMGT/GENE-DB human TR gene sequences so that V and J genes could be assigned. A later analysis assigned CDR3 sequences and most-parsimonious VDJ recombination scenarios with the TCRdist pipeline. A later analysis defined each TCR beta chain by its CDR3 amino acid sequence plus V-gene family, and excluded reads lacking a unique V-gene family. To address suspected cross-contamination and a sequencing artifact, a later analysis removed over 500 highly shared, low-generation-probability nucleotide sequences. In a later analysis, a clonal expansion index for each public chain was calculated from normalized within-repertoire ranks of inferred template counts. In a later analysis, generation probabilities were computed using a VDJ recombination model fitted to out-of-frame rearrangements, and the results were checked against IGoR. In a later analysis, hypergeometric tests were used to score TCR-TCR, TCR-HLA and TCR-CMV co-occurrence, with a repertoire-size bias correction applied to TCR pairs. In a later analysis, false discovery rates were estimated by permuting HLA or CMV assignments 20 times. A later analysis grouped co-occurring TCRs with DBSCAN, adding TCRdist sequence similarity when clustering within HLA-allele-positive subsets. Repertoires with fewer than 30,000 or more than 120,000 public chains, plus five repertoires with anomalous nucleotide sharing, were excluded from co-occurrence clustering. TCRdb's version of the immuneACCESS table is confined to in-frame rearrangements and falls short of the full clone set. An unresolved V gene accounts for under half of the shortfall where checked; the remainder is of unknown origin. The DNA was the basis for D and trimming; V, J and clone size are from that table. The sample has about 190,000 clones on record, roughly 80% of them singletons. The top ten clones comprise 6.3% of the sample.

The record originates from a study of cytomegalovirus exposure and HLA in healthy donors (dated by TCRdb to the late 2010s). Context from the whole study: An earlier analysis of 587 of the donors reported about 260 Gb of sequence data and roughly 120 million unique TCR beta sequences obtained from approximately 180 million T cells. Approximately 310 gigabases of sequencing data and roughly 81 million unique TCR sequences made up an early release that covered around 640 HLA-typed donors. Among the roughly 390 genotyped donors, 75% to 90% belonged to the genetic ancestry cluster associated with self-reported Caucasian donors. The study was designed to test whether signatures of past pathogen exposure could be identified by cataloging public T cell receptors. Using immunosequencing, the study profiled T cell repertoires from 500 to 800 subjects and related those repertoires to cytomegalovirus serostatus. Besides the first cohort of 550 to 750 subjects, a separate validation cohort made up of over 100 different subjects was used. To predict cytomegalovirus infection status, the study combined high-throughput TCR immunosequencing, statistical association of individual TCRs with disease status, and machine learning. To study patterns of TCR occurrence, a later analysis re-analyzed previously published TCR beta repertoires from 650 to 750 donors and added high-resolution HLA genotyping. In the later analysis, no new phenotypic data were used to find candidate immune exposures; instead, reliance was placed on TCR beta sequences and their occurrence across donors. An earlier analysis of more than 450 of the donors used high-throughput TCR beta sequencing to judge whether each TCR beta V gene segment behaved as functional or pseudogenic. Donor age, sex, ethnicity and CMV serostatus were collected together with the repertoire data. A later genetic analysis used genome-wide SNP genotypes for about 65% of the roughly 670 donors, treating that subset as a discovery cohort. Every repertoire in the discovery cohort had been generated on one and the same sequencing platform. HLA typing covered class I and class II loci at four-digit resolution. The number of donors typed differed by locus, with 629-630 for A, B, C, DRB1 and DQB1, around 500 for DQA1, 606 for DPA1, and over 400 for DPB1. About 5 DR-DQ haplotypes were handled as single units for association and clustering, since linkage in the cohort was strong. On average, about 200,000 unique TCR beta nucleotide sequences were sequenced per donor among 350 to 400 genotyped donors of the cohort, with roughly a sixth of those sequences being non-productive. Summary of the overall study and its limitations: V-gene and J-gene trimming of TCR beta chains was associated with a missense DCLRE1C variant in a later genetic analysis, and the association was replicated in an independent cohort. The 87-base-pair reads could not distinguish some IMGT-functional V segments, including TRBV6-2 and TRBV6-3, so those segments were excluded. In an earlier analysis of some 640 of the donors, most TCR beta V segments were observed in productive rearrangements about 90% or about 30% of the time, broadly matching IMGT annotations. HLA typing was unavailable for some donors at each locus, so association tests used only the typed subset. Linkage disequilibrium might explain the correlated functional status among segregating V segments, but an unknown experimental factor could not be excluded. The study listed 150 to 200 TCR beta chains as associated with cytomegalovirus. When HLA alleles, especially DR and DQ, strongly co-occurred, TCR associations were difficult to assign to individual alleles. According to a later analysis, most CMV-associated TCR beta chains appeared to be HLA-restricted, and the HLA associations seemed to be driven largely by CMV exposure. Over 15 rarely observed V segments, including chromosome 9 orphons, were excluded from the earlier analysis of several hundred of the donors because counts were too low. At a false discovery rate of 0.05, a later analysis linked 16,951 TCR beta sequences to specific HLA alleles. It was suggested by the authors that the approach could potentially be generalized to other disease states and immunological phenotypes. A further reported finding was that TCR beta sequences accurately predicted the HLA-A and HLA-B alleles for most subjects in the first cohort. In vitro tests confirmed that a few of the cytomegalovirus-associated TCR beta chains recognize cytomegalovirus antigens. This cohort had only TCR beta chains sequenced, and the lack of alpha or paired-chain data limited which features could be detected. In a later analysis, the rate of TCR association differed among HLA loci, with DRB1 alleles having the most associated TCRs and HLA-C alleles having the fewest. In a later analysis, HLA-associated TCR beta chains were found to be more clonally expanded and to have lower generation probabilities than equally common non-associated chains. Cytomegalovirus status was reported to be diagnosed by the classifier with high specificity and sensitivity in both the original and validation cohorts. A later analysis reported that several top co-occurrence clusters appeared linked to parvovirus B19, influenza, CMV and Epstein-Barr virus. Compared with the 666-donor mean, donors in an Asian-associated ancestry cluster had fewer N-insertions in productive TCRs, according to a later genetic analysis. A cluster of highly shared sequence variants was judged likely to be a technical artifact of the sequencing pipeline. Most TCR sequences were seen in very few donors, while some public TCRs were found in many individuals. CMV serostatus was the only immune exposure information available for the cohort. The presence/absence analyses assumed that sequencing depth was roughly uniform across donors, and that assumption may not be true.

The cohort was made up of approximately 700 healthy bone marrow donors. At the time of sampling, every cohort member was nominally healthy, though immune exposures that went unrecorded were likely present. The donor was CMV seropositive and was included in the group of about 290 seropositive cohort members. A peripheral blood sample was collected from each donor, and TCR beta sequencing was performed on peripheral blood mononuclear cells. The Qiagen DNeasy Blood Extraction Kit was used to extract genomic DNA from the blood cell samples. CDR1 is given as MNHNS and CDR2 as SASEGT, both from the germline V gene. V was cut back by 7 bases and J by 2 bases, leaving a gap of 12 bases between them. Spanning cysteine to phenylalanine, the CDR3 consists of 13 amino acids. This entry keeps only the CDR3 DNA: 39 bases, framed from base 1.

The chain was built from TRBV6-1 and TRBJ2-7; no D gene is confidently identified. Sequencing was done on a sample of PBMCs. The origin of this receptor is a man between 40 and 49 years old in good health and CMV-seropositive. The CDR3 reads as follows: CASTHRNTYEQYF. The DNA reads as follows: TGTGCCAGCACACACAGAAACACCTACGAGCAGTACTTC.